This entry describes one T cell receptor beta chain. The data were obtained in a study of preoperative IRX-2 immunotherapy in early breast cancer. The treatment: preoperative locoregional IRX-2 cytokine immunotherapy. Samples came from a phase Ib trial of preoperative locoregional IRX-2 cytokine immunotherapy. Only in-frame clones appear in the TCRdb table, and some are missing; sequencing was by immunoSEQ multiplex PCR. The sample consists of about 33,000 clones, just under 90% of them appearing once. After removal of 5 bases from V and 2 bases from J, the junction contained 10 bases not matched to a gene. The CDR3 has 16 amino acids. The germline V gene encodes CDR1 SSHAT and CDR2 FNYEAQ (reference sequence).

The receptor comes from a human donor with breast cancer. The specimen comprised tumor tissue, sampled after IRX-2 immunotherapy. This chain uses TRBV7-7 with TRBJ1-2; 8 nucleotides match TRBD1. The CDR3 sequence: CASSGQGGSRNYGYTF. CDR3 bases: TGTGCCAGCAGCGGACAGGGAGGTTCACGGAACTATGGCTACACCTTC. The full variable domain, its missing parts supplied by reference TRBV7-7 and TRBJ1-2, is GAGVSQSPRYKVTKRGQDVTLRCDPISSHATLYWYQQALGQGPEFLTYFNYEAQPDKSGLPSDRFSAERPEGSISTLTIQRTEQRDSAMYRCASSGQGGSRNYGYTFGSGTRLTVV.